This TCR beta chain was retrieved from a study of cytomegalovirus exposure and HLA in healthy donors (dated by TCRdb to between 2016 and 2019). Notes on the research overall: An earlier analysis of some 620 of the donors reported 276 Gb of sequence data and 100 million to 120 million unique TCR beta sequences obtained from roughly 180 million T cells. A later analysis re-analyzed previously published TCR beta repertoires from 666 donors and added high-resolution HLA genotyping to study TCR occurrence patterns. The aim of the study was to test whether cataloging public T cell receptors could identify signatures of past pathogen exposure. The number of typed donors differed by locus: about 620-630 for A, B, C, DRB1 and DQB1; 500 to 550 for DQA1; roughly 600 for DPA1; and 450 to 480 for DPB1. In a later genetic analysis, genome-wide SNP genotypes for about 55% of the roughly 670 donors were used, and that subset was treated as a discovery cohort. About 330 gigabases of sequencing data and approximately 92 million unique TCR sequences made up an early release that covered approximately 650 HLA-typed donors. Of the roughly 390 genotyped donors, more than 75% were placed in the genetic ancestry cluster associated with self-reported Caucasian donors. Among 300 to 450 genotyped donors of the cohort, an average of approximately 240,000 unique TCR beta nucleotide sequences were sequenced per donor, around a sixth of them non-productive. A separate validation cohort of over 95 different subjects was used in addition to the approximately 670-subject first cohort. The T cell repertoires of 700 or so subjects were profiled by immunosequencing and related to cytomegalovirus serostatus. All discovery cohort repertoires had been generated on a single sequencing platform. Roughly 5 DR-DQ haplotypes were treated as single units for association and clustering because of strong linkage in the cohort. Alongside the repertoire data, information on donor age, sex, ethnicity and CMV serostatus was compiled. In an earlier analysis of 500 to 650 of the donors, high-throughput TCR beta sequencing was used to judge whether each TCR beta V gene segment behaved as functional or pseudogenic. To predict cytomegalovirus infection status, the study brought together high-throughput TCR immunosequencing, statistical association of individual TCRs with disease status, and machine learning. Rather than using new phenotypic data, the later analysis identified candidate immune exposures from TCR beta sequences and from how often those sequences occurred across donors. Both class I and class II loci were covered by HLA typing, at four-digit resolution. General findings and caveats noted by the study authors: In a later analysis, TCR association rates were found to vary across HLA loci, with the most associated TCRs seen for DRB1 alleles and the fewest for HLA-C alleles. In a later analysis, HLA-associated TCR beta chains were found to be more clonally expanded and to have lower generation probabilities than equally common non-associated chains. In vitro tests confirmed that a few of the cytomegalovirus-associated TCR beta chains recognize cytomegalovirus antigens. The sequencing pipeline was judged likely to have produced a cluster of highly shared sequence variants as a technical artifact. Linkage disequilibrium might explain the correlated functional status among segregating V segments, but an unknown experimental factor could not be excluded. Sequencing depth was assumed to be roughly uniform across donors in the presence/absence analyses, though that assumption may not hold. Assigning TCR associations to individual alleles was difficult when HLA alleles, especially DR and DQ, strongly co-occurred. In an earlier analysis of some 640 of the donors, most TCR beta V segments were observed in productive rearrangements about 87% or about 30% of the time, broadly matching IMGT annotations. The authors suggested that the approach could potentially be extended to other disease states and immunological phenotypes. Because counts were too low, roughly 18 rarely observed V segments, including chromosome 9 orphons, were left out of the earlier analysis of a few hundred of the donors. In this cohort, only TCR beta chains were sequenced, and detectable features were limited by the absence of alpha or paired-chain data. The classifier was reported to diagnose cytomegalovirus status with high specificity and sensitivity in both the original and validation cohorts. Compared with the approximately 670-donor mean, donors in an Asian-associated ancestry cluster had fewer N-insertions in productive TCRs, according to a later genetic analysis. HLA typing was unavailable for some donors at each locus, so association tests used only the typed subset. The 87-base-pair reads could not distinguish some IMGT-functional V segments, including TRBV6-2 and TRBV6-3, so those segments were excluded. A later analysis associated about 17,000 TCR beta sequences with specific HLA alleles at a false discovery rate of 0.05. An association between a missense DCLRE1C variant and V-gene and J-gene trimming of TCR beta chains was found in a later genetic analysis and replicated in an independent cohort. While some public TCRs were present in many individuals, most TCR sequences turned up only very rarely across donors. A total of 164 TCR beta chains were listed by the study as associated with cytomegalovirus. A later analysis reported that several top co-occurrence clusters appeared linked to parvovirus B19, influenza, CMV and Epstein-Barr virus. For the cohort, immune exposure information was limited to CMV serostatus. Most CMV-associated TCR beta chains appeared to be HLA-restricted in a later analysis, and the HLA associations seemed to be driven largely by CMV exposure. A further reported finding was that TCR beta sequences accurately predicted the HLA-A and HLA-B alleles for most subjects in the first cohort.

The cohort was made up of 650 to 700 healthy bone marrow donors. Cohort members were all nominally healthy when sampled, although unrecorded immune exposures were likely present. The donor was CMV seronegative and was included in the group of a few hundred seronegative cohort members. Every donor gave a peripheral blood sample, and the peripheral blood mononuclear cells from that sample were used for TCR beta sequencing. Genomic DNA was extracted from the blood cell samples with the Qiagen DNeasy Blood Extraction Kit. A distance of 12 bases separates the germline ends of V and J, which lose 3 bases and 5 bases respectively. Taken from the germline V gene (reference sequence), the CDR1 and CDR2 loops are SSHAT and FNYEAQ. The cysteine opens and the phenylalanine closes a CDR3 of 14 amino acids. Just CDR3 DNA is preserved here, 42 bases in frame from base 1. Comment on this clone: Its antigen is unknown. The record has no base qualities; no much larger clone is one base away.

The library was built by means of the immunoSEQ multiplex PCR assay. The multiplex PCR relied on a mix of 60 forward primers for TCR Vbeta segments and 13 reverse primers for TCR Jbeta segments. Amplification of the CDR3 region of rearranged TCR beta genes was performed with a multiplex PCR assay on genomic DNA. The Illumina HiSeq System was used to sequence the amplified TCR beta libraries as 87-base-pair reads. The study's own analysis went as follows. In a later analysis, about 80 million unique TCR beta chains were counted across the 500 to 850 repertoires, and roughly 11 million of these chains were shared by at least two donors. Raw reads were error-corrected and collapsed into unique sequences with a nearest-neighbor algorithm that merged closely related sequences to remove PCR and sequencing errors. Alignment of CDR3 sequences to IMGT reference sequences was used to assign V, D and J gene segments. Each retained sequence needed at least a six-nucleotide match to both a V gene segment and a J gene segment. Rearrangements were called productive when the CDR3 lacked stop codons and stayed in frame with V and J; all others were non-productive. Following IMGT convention, CDR3 was defined as the stretch from the second conserved V-encoded cysteine to the conserved J-encoded phenylalanine. In an earlier analysis of roughly 580 of the donors, sequences lacking an unambiguous match to a single V gene segment were excluded. An earlier analysis of just under 600 of the donors called V segments functional above 56.7% productive rearrangements and segregating when the between-donor standard deviation exceeded 5%. To diagnose cytomegalovirus status from the catalog of TCR beta chain sequences, a statistical classification framework was built. In a later analysis, V and J genes were assigned by comparing TCR nucleotide sequences against IMGT/GENE-DB human TR gene sequences. Using the TCRdist pipeline, a later analysis assigned CDR3 sequences along with most-parsimonious VDJ recombination scenarios. A later analysis defined each TCR beta chain by its CDR3 amino acid sequence plus V-gene family, and excluded reads lacking a unique V-gene family. In a later analysis, 500 to 650 highly shared, low-generation-probability nucleotide sequences were removed to address suspected cross-contamination and a sequencing artifact. A later analysis calculated a clonal expansion index for each public chain from normalized within-repertoire ranks of inferred template counts. In a later analysis, generation probabilities were computed using a VDJ recombination model fitted to out-of-frame rearrangements, and the results were checked against IGoR. In a later analysis, TCR-TCR, TCR-HLA and TCR-CMV co-occurrence was scored with hypergeometric tests, and a repertoire-size bias correction was applied to TCR pairs. In a later analysis, false discovery rates were estimated by permuting HLA or CMV assignments 20 times. In a later analysis, co-occurring TCRs were grouped using DBSCAN, with TCRdist sequence similarity added in when clustering inside HLA-allele-positive subsets. Repertoires with fewer than 30,000 or more than 120,000 public chains, plus five repertoires with anomalous nucleotide sharing, were excluded from co-occurrence clustering. TCRdb stores this immuneACCESS table with in-frame sequences only. Part of the clones is absent; in the studies checked, under half of the shortfall reflects unresolved V genes, and no reason is known for the rest. That table supplies the V and J calls and clone size; D and trimming were determined from the DNA. The sample records some 200,000 clones, roughly 80% of which are singletons. The ten largest clones add up to over 3.5% of the sample.

This chain joins TRBV7-7 to TRBJ2-3; matching of 6 bases hints at TRBD1 as the D gene. The sequence was collected from a man between 50 and 59 years old in good health and CMV-seronegative. The sample taken for sequencing was PBMCs. CDR3 region: CASSLGAGGDTQYF. The DNA reads as follows: TGTGCCAGCAGCTTGGGGGCAGGAGGAGATACGCAGTATTTT.